A single sample gave rise to the 25 T cell receptor beta chains below, sequenced in a study of cytomegalovirus exposure and HLA in healthy donors. The assay was immunoSEQ multiplex PCR, and TCRdb's table has in-frame clones only and misses some. The table records around 130,000 clones, under 90% of them present only once. Sequenced sample: PBMCs. These receptors all stem from a man aged 25-45 years in good health and CMV-seronegative.

J is TRBJ2-3 and V is TRBV14; D uncertain. CDR1 and CDR2 from the germline V gene are SGHDN and FVKESK. Trimming took off 0 bases at V and 10 bases at J, with 8 bases between the two ends. This CDR3 region has 12 residues. Written as DNA, the CDR3 is TGTGCCAGCAGCCAAGATAGCAGCTCGCAGTATTTT. This sequence encodes CASSQDSSSQYF.

V and J are TRBV6-1 and TRBJ1-2, with 8 bases lining up with TRBD1. CDR1 is MNHNS and CDR2 is SASEGT in the germline V gene. CDR3 size: 15 residues. The V gene end was trimmed by 4 bases and the J gene end by 3 bases; junction bases not matched to a gene: 7. The DNA for the CDR3 is TGTGCCAGCAGTGCTTCCCACAGGGGGGACTATGGCTACACCTTC. Residues: CASSASHRGDYGYTF.

V is TRBV27 and J is TRBJ2-5; maybe TRBD2 (6 bases). The length of the CDR3 is 16 residues. Germline V gives CDR1 MNHEY, CDR2 SMNVEV (reference sequence). Between the trimmed V and J ends, which lost 2 bases and 1 base, there was a span of 14 bases. CDR3 in amino acids: CASSLGWGVSQETQYF. The CDR3 DNA reads TGTGCCAGCAGTTTAGGGTGGGGGGTCTCCCAAGAGACCCAGTACTTC.

The J gene is TRBJ1-6, the V gene TRBV14; TRBD1 agrees at 8 bases. Germline V gives CDR1 SGHDN, CDR2 FVKESK. This CDR3 contains 15 residues. The V segment lost 2 bases and the J segment 10 bases; nucleotides outside the gene matches: 7. The CDR3 spells CASSQTGGFNSPLHF. The CDR3 nucleotides are TGTGCCAGCAGCCAAACAGGGGGTTTCAACTCACCCCTCCACTTT.

For the CDR3, the DNA is TGCGCCAGCAGTCAATCGAGAGTCTCAGGGCCCCAGCATTTT. This encodes CASSQSRVSGPQHF. The rearrangement joins TRBV23-1 to TRBJ1-5; no reliable D call. TRBV23-1 is an ORF; its function is uncertain. CDR3 length equals 14 residues. Between the trimmed V and J ends, which lost 0 bases and 9 bases, there was a span of 12 bases.

The gene calls are TRBV13 and TRBJ2-3, with 8 bases fitting TRBD1. V lost 6 bases, J lost 0 bases, and 17 bases stayed unmatched. The CDR3 covers 19 residues. Germline V gene lookup returns CDR1 PRHDT and CDR2 FYEKMQ (reference sequence). DNA for the CDR3: TGTGCCAGCAGACTACAGGGGGAGCCCGGAGTGCCTAGCACAGATACGCAGTATTTT. Its translation: CASRLQGEPGVPSTDTQYF.

The chain couples TRBV11-1 to TRBJ2-1; 10 nucleotides line up with TRBD1. CDR3 length: 15 residues. The germline gives CDR1 SGHAT, CDR2 FQDESV (reference sequence). V dropped 5 bases and J dropped 3; count of bases not matched to a gene: 4. DNA of the CDR3: TGTGCCAGCAGCCCAGACAGGGGGCTCTACAATGAGCAGTTCTTC. This codes for CASSPDRGLYNEQFF.

The chain employs TRBV11-2 and TRBJ2-5, with D possibly being TRBD1 (6 bases). Germline CDR1 reads SGHAT; CDR2 reads FQNNGV. Trimming took off 4 bases at V and 2 bases at J, with 14 bases between the two ends. This CDR3 has 15 amino acids. The CDR3 sequence: CASSSSTGLQETQYF. The CDR3 region has the DNA TGTGCCAGCAGCTCTTCGACAGGACTTCAAGAGACCCAGTACTTC.

V gene TRBV25-1 combines with J gene TRBJ1-1; 7 bases align to TRBD1. The CDR3 spans 14 residues. Germline V CDR1 and CDR2: MGHDK, SYGVNS. Trimming took 8 bases from V and 1 from J; bases not matched to a gene: 7. The CDR3 here is CASGRDSQNTEAFF. The CDR3 coding sequence is TGTGCCAGCGGCAGGGACAGCCAGAACACTGAAGCTTTCTTT.

The rearrangement joins TRBV5-6 to TRBJ1-2, with 9 nucleotides matching TRBD1. The V and J ends lost 3 bases and 5 bases, in that order; junction bases with no gene match: 11. The germline V gene encodes CDR1 SGHDT and CDR2 YYEEEE. The CDR3 runs 16 residues. The CDR3 DNA reads TGTGCCAGCAGCTCAAGGACAGGGGCCGACCCATATGGCTACACCTTC. Its translation is CASSSRTGADPYGYTF.

The J gene is TRBJ2-2, the V gene TRBV27, with D possibly being TRBD2 (5 bases). Germline loops: CDR1 MNHEY, CDR2 SMNVEV (reference sequence). Trimming pared 5 bases from V and 2 bases from J, leaving 12 bases between. The CDR3 covers 15 residues. The CDR3 sequence is CASSVWEPNTGELFF. CDR3 in DNA: TGTGCCAGCAGTGTGTGGGAGCCTAACACCGGGGAGCTGTTTTTT.

The CDR3 region has the DNA TGCGCCAGCAGTGTCCCAGGAACCTACAATGAGCAGTTCTTC. Translating it yields CASSVPGTYNEQFF. This sequence joins TRBV10-2 and TRBJ2-1; D gene uncertain. CDR1 and CDR2 from the germline V gene are WSHSY and SAAADI. The CDR3 length is 14 residues. V shed 4 bases and J shed 2 bases, with 9 bases lying between them.

This clone is a singleton in its sample. The chain is built from TRBV5-4 and TRBJ2-6; D gene unclear. The CDR3 consists of 15 residues. Trimming took 0 bases from V and 0 from J, leaving 4 bases between them. CDR1 and CDR2 from the germline V gene are SGHNT and YYREEE (reference sequence). The DNA for the CDR3 is TGTGCCAGCAGCTTGGGAGGCTCTGGGGCCAACGTCCTGACTTTC. This sequence encodes CASSLGGSGANVLTF.

V gene TRBV11-2 combines with J gene TRBJ2-6; D unclear. The CDR3 contains 15 residues. V was trimmed by 2 bases and J by 1 base, leaving 6 bases between them. Germline V gene lookup returns CDR1 SGHAT and CDR2 FQNNGV. This CDR3 is CASSLTVSGANVLTF. CDR3 coding DNA: TGTGCCAGCAGCTTAACGGTTTCTGGGGCCAACGTCCTGACTTTC. Complete variable domain (other parts from reference TRBV11-2 and TRBJ2-6): EAGVAQSPRYKIIEKRQSVAFWCNPISGHATLYWYQQILGQGPKLLIQFQNNGVVDDSQLPKDRFSAERLKGVDSTLKIQPAKLEDSAVYLCASSLTVSGANVLTFGAGSRLTVL.

V and J are TRBV6-5 and TRBJ2-7; a possible D gene is TRBD1 (6 bases). Trimming stripped 6 bases from V and 3 bases from J, with 12 bases between. The CDR3 spans 13 residues. The germline V gene encodes CDR1 MNHEY and CDR2 SVGAGI. CDR3 DNA: TGTGCCAGCAGCTTGACAGGATTCTACGAGCAGTACTTC. Its translation is CASSLTGFYEQYF.

J is TRBJ1-2 and V is TRBV11-2, with D uncertain. Germline V lookup: CDR1 SGHAT, CDR2 FQNNGV. The length of the CDR3 is 12 residues. With 8 bases removed from V and 4 bases from J, the gap between germline ends came to 11 bases. CDR3 bases: TGTGCCAGCGCAGTCGACTCCTATGGCTACACCTTC. Protein: CASAVDSYGYTF. The full variable domain, with the rest looked up from reference TRBV11-2 and TRBJ1-2, is EAGVAQSPRYKIIEKRQSVAFWCNPISGHATLYWYQQILGQGPKLLIQFQNNGVVDDSQLPKDRFSAERLKGVDSTLKIQPAKLEDSAVYLCASAVDSYGYTFGSGTRLTVV.

The chain employs TRBV21-1 and TRBJ2-5; the table calls TRBD1, which could not be checked here. TRBV21-1 is flagged as a pseudogene. The CDR3 totals 15 residues. The CDR3 is CASFSDSLGKETQYF. The CDR3, as DNA: TGTGCCAGCTTCTCCGACAGCCTGGGAAAAGAGACCCAGTACTTC.

This clone was seen once. J is TRBJ1-6 and V is TRBV19; tentatively, D is TRBD1 (6 bases). The CDR3 runs to 15 residues. The ends were cut back, 6 bases at V and 7 bases at J, with 16 bases in the middle. Germline CDR1 and CDR2: LNHDA and SQIVND (reference sequence). CDR3 coding DNA: TGTGCCAGTAGGACAACAGGGACCGCGAATTCACCCCTCCACTTT. Its translation is CASRTTGTANSPLHF. Supplemented by reference TRBV19 and TRBJ1-6, the full variable domain reads DGGITQSPKYLFRKEGQNVTLSCEQNLNHDAMYWYRQDPGQGLRLIYYSQIVNDFQKGDIAEGYSVSREKKESFPLTVTSAQKNPTAFYLCASRTTGTANSPLHFGNGTRLTVT.

V usage is TRBV29-1 and J usage is TRBJ2-5; possibly TRBD1 for D (6 bases). Trimming removed 5 bases from V and 5 bases from J, with 21 bases in between. Germline loops: CDR1 SQVTM, CDR2 ANQGSEA. This CDR3 has 15 amino acids. The CDR3 reads CSVTPLQGGRETQYF. The DNA of the CDR3 is TGCAGCGTTACCCCCCTACAGGGTGGACGGGAGACCCAGTACTTC. Full variable domain (remainder filled in from reference TRBV29-1 and TRBJ2-5): SAVISQKPSRDICQRGTSLTIQCQVDSQVTMMFWYRQQPGQSLTLIATANQGSEATYESGFVIDKFPISRPNLTFSTLTVSNMSPEDSSIYLCSVTPLQGGRETQYFGPGTRLLVL.

Sample share makes this clone medium-sized. This chain links TRBV23-1 with TRBJ1-2; no definite D call. TRBV23-1 is treated as an ORF (open reading frame) with a function not yet certain. This CDR3 has 15 residues. Trimming took off 0 bases at V and 4 bases at J, with 12 bases between the two ends. In DNA form, the CDR3 reads TGCGCCAGCAGTCAATCGCGAAGTCGCGGCTATGGCTACACCTTC. Translating it yields CASSQSRSRGYGYTF.

The V and J genes are TRBV27 and TRBJ2-7; TRBD2 might be the D (5 bases). Trimming removed 2 bases from V and 0 bases from J, with 14 bases in between. The CDR3 has 16 residues. Germline CDR1 and CDR2: MNHEY and SMNVEV (reference sequence). The CDR3 loop is CASSLSGDGPSYEQYF. DNA for the CDR3: TGTGCCAGCAGTTTAAGCGGTGACGGACCCTCCTACGAGCAGTACTTC.

V gene TRBV5-5 combines with J gene TRBJ2-7; possible D gene TRBD2, 5 bases. Germline assignment: CDR1 SGHKS and CDR2 YYEKEE (reference sequence). This CDR3 has 15 residues. V lost 4 bases and J lost 4, with 18 bases in between. The CDR3 DNA follows: TGTGCCAGCAGCGGCGGGCAGGCGCGTTCATACGAGCAGTACTTC. Protein sequence: CASSGGQARSYEQYF.

The chain combines TRBV5-4 with TRBJ2-7; 9 bases are shared with TRBD1. The junction had 5 bases not matched to a gene; V was cut back by 0 bases and J by 4 bases. Germline CDR1 SGHNT, CDR2 YYREEE (reference sequence). This CDR3 contains 15 residues. CDR3 DNA sequence: TGTGCCAGCAGCTTGGGGGCGGGACAGGGATACGAGCAGTACTTC. Translated: CASSLGAGQGYEQYF.

The J gene is TRBJ1-2, the V gene TRBV25-1; the D gene is possibly TRBD1 (5 bases). The CDR3 totals 12 residues. Germline assignment: CDR1 MGHDK and CDR2 SYGVNS. V was shortened by 3 bases and J by 7 bases, with 9 bases between the two germline ends. This chain's CDR3 is CASSDQGRGYTF. CDR3 DNA: TGTGCCAGCAGTGACCAGGGCCGTGGCTACACCTTC.

This clone was counted once. This chain's CDR3 is CASSLGWGRASNTEAFF. CDR3 nucleotides: TGTGCCAGCAGCTTAGGGTGGGGCAGGGCTTCGAACACTGAAGCTTTCTTT. The rearrangement uses TRBV7-9 and TRBJ1-1, with a possible D match to TRBD1 (5 bases). V dropped 1 base and J dropped 1 base, with 16 bases sitting between them. The length of the CDR3 is 17 residues. Germline CDR1 SEHNR, CDR2 FQNEAQ (reference sequence).